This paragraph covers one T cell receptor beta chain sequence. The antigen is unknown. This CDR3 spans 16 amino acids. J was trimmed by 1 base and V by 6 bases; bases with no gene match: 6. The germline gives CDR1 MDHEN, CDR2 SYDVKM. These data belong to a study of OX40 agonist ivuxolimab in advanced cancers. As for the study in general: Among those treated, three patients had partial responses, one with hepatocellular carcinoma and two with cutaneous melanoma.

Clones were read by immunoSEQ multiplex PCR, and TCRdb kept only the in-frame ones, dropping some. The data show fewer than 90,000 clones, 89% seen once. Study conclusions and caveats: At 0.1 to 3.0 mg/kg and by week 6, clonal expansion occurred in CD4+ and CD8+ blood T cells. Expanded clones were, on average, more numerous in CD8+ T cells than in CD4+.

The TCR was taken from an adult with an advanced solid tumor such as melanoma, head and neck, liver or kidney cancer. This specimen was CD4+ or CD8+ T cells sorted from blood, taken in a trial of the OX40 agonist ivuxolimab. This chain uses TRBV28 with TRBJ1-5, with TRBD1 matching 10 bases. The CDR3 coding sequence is TGTGCCAGCAGAACCATGGGACAGGGGAGCAATCAGCCCCAGCATTTT. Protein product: CASRTMGQGSNQPQHF. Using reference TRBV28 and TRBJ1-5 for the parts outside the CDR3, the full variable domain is DVKVTQSSRYLVKRTGEKVFLECVQDMDHENMFWYRQDPGLGLRLIYFSYDVKMKEKGDIPEGYSVSREKKERFSLILESASTNQTSMYLCASRTMGQGSNQPQHFGDGTRLSIL.